The clone carrying this TCR beta chain was seen a handful of times. Its antigen is still unknown. The CDR3 totals 15 residues. Germline values: CDR1 MGHRA, CDR2 YSYEKL. V shed 4 bases, J shed 0 bases, and the junction held 3 bases outside the gene matches. The sample is drawn from a study of cytomegalovirus exposure and HLA in healthy donors. Study-level findings and limits: Upon later analysis, HLA-associated TCR beta chains proved more clonally expanded than other, equally common chains.

PCR used 60 Vbeta primers and 13 Jbeta primers. Profiled with immunoSEQ multiplex PCR; TCRdb holds only in-frame clones, not every one. The sample carries fewer than 150,000 clones, 65% to 75% recorded once. The TCR was taken from a woman aged 50 to 60 in good health and CMV-seropositive. The sequencing sample was made of PBMCs. J is TRBJ1-1 and V is TRBV4-1; TRBD1 agrees at 9 bases. The chain's CDR3 is CASSPDRGMNTEAFF. CDR3 bases: TGCGCCAGCAGCCCGGACAGGGGAATGAACACTGAAGCTTTCTTT.